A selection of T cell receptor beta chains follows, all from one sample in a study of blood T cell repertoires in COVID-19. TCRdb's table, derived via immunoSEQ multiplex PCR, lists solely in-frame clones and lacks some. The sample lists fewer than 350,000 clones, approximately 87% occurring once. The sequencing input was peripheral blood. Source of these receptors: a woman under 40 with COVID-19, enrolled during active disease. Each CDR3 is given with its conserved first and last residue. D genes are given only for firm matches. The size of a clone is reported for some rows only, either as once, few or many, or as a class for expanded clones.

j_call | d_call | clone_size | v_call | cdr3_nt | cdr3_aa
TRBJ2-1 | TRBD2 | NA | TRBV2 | TGTGCCAGCATGAAAACTAGCGGTTCCTACAATGAGCAGTTCTTC | CASMKTSGSYNEQFF
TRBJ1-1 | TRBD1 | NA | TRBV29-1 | TGCAGCGTTGACCGGACAGGGTTAAACACTGAAGCTTTCTTT | CSVDRTGLNTEAFF
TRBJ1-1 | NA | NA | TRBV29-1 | TGCAGCGTCGCAAGAAGACTCCTGAACACTGAAGCTTTCTTT | CSVARRLLNTEAFF
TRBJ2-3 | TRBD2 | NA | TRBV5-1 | TGCGCCAGCAGACGACTAGCGGGGGCGAGGGATACGCAGTATTTT | CASRRLAGARDTQYF
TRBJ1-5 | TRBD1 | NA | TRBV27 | TGTGCCAGCCAGACAAACAGGGGAACGGGCAATCAGCCCCAGCATTTT | CASQTNRGTGNQPQHF
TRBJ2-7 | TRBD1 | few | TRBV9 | TGTGCCAGCAGCGGTGGGACAGGGGTACACTTC | CASSGGTGVHF
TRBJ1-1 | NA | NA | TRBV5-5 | TGTGCCAGCAGCTTGCAGCGAGGGATTGAAGCTTTCTTT | CASSLQRGIEAFF
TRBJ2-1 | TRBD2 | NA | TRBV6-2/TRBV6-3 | TGTGCCAGCAGTTTAGCGGGGGGCTCGATAGGTGAGCAGTTCTTC | CASSLAGGSIGEQFF
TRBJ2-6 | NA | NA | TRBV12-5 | TGTGCTAGTGGTTTGGGAATGGCATTCGCGCTAGGTGGGAGCTCTGGGGCCAACGTCCTGACTTTC | CASGLGMAFALGGSSGANVLTF
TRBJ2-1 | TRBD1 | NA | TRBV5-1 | TGCGCCAGCAGCCCCCGGACAGGGGTTAATGAGCAGTTCTTC | CASSPRTGVNEQFF
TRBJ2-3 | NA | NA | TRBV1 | TGCACCAGCAGCCAAGATACGGGGGGTACAGGGCGCACAGATACGCAGTATTTT | CTSSQDTGGTGRTDTQYF
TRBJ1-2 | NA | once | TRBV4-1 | TGCGCCAGCAGCCAAGATGGCGGATGGAACTATGGCTACACCTTC | CASSQDGGWNYGYTF
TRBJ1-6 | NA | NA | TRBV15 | TGTGCCACCAGCAGAGATCAGGGGAATTCACCCCTCCACTTT | CATSRDQGNSPLHF
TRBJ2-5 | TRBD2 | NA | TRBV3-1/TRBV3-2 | TGTGCCAGCAGCCAATGGGTTTCTTCGGGGGGGCCTCGGGAGACCCAGTACTTC | CASSQWVSSGGPRETQYF
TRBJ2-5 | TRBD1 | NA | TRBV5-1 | TGCGCCAGCAGCTTGCTAGGGGGCGGAGAGACCCAGTACTTC | CASSLLGGGETQYF
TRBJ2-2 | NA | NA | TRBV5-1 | TGCGCCAGCAGCCGGACCAGGACAACGAACACCGGGGAGCTGTTTTTT | CASSRTRTTNTGELFF
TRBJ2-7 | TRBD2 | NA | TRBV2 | TGTGCCAGCAGGACTAGCGGGGGCAACGAGCAGTACTTC | CASRTSGGNEQYF
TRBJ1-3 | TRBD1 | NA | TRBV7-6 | TGTGCCAGCAGCGGAGACAGGGGGACCCTTTTCTCTGGAAACACCATATATTTT | CASSGDRGTLFSGNTIYF
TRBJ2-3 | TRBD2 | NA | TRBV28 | TGTGCCAGCAGTCTCCGGGTGAGCGGGGGGTTCACAGATACGCAGTATTTT | CASSLRVSGGFTDTQYF
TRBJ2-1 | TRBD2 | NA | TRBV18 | TGTGCCAGCTCACCACTCGGGGGGTCGTACAATGAGCAGTTCTTC | CASSPLGGSYNEQFF
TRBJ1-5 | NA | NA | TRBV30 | TGTGCCTGGAGTCCAGGCACTAGCAATCAGCCCCAGCATTTT | CAWSPGTSNQPQHF
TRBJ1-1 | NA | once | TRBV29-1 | TGCAGCGTTGTCGGTATGAACACTGAAGCTTTCTTT | CSVVGMNTEAFF
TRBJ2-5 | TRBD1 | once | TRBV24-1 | TGTGCCACCAGTGATCCTTTAAGGACAGGGCGGGAGACCCAGTACTTC | CATSDPLRTGRETQYF
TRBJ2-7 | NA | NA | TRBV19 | TGTGCCAGTAGTCGGGACACACACTCCTACGAGCAGTACTTC | CASSRDTHSYEQYF
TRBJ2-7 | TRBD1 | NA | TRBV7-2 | TGTGCCAGCAGCTTAACTTTGGGACAGGAACCCGAGCAGTACTTC | CASSLTLGQEPEQYF
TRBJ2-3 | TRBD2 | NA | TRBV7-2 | TGTGCCAGCAGCTTTCAGAGCGGGGGGGACACGCAGTATTTT | CASSFQSGGDTQYF
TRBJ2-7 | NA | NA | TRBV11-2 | TGTGCCAGCAGCTTAGTACAGGGTCGGTACGAGCAGTACTTC | CASSLVQGRYEQYF
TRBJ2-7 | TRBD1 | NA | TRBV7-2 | TGTGCCAGCAGCGTGGGACAGGGTTGGTACGAGCAGTACTTC | CASSVGQGWYEQYF
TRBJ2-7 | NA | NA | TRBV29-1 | TGCAGCGTTGAGAAGGAGAACGAGCAGTACTTC | CSVEKENEQYF
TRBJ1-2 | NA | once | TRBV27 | TGTGCCAGCAGTTCCTGGGCAGGGTCGGCTTATGGCTACACCTTC | CASSSWAGSAYGYTF
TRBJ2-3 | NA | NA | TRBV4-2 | TGTGCCAGCAGCCAACTCCCCCCAGGTACGCAGTATTTT | CASSQLPPGTQYF
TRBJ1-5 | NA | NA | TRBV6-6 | TGTGCCAGCACCGATGGAGGCCATAGCAATCAGCCCCAGCATTTT | CASTDGGHSNQPQHF
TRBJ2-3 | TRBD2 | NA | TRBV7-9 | TGTGCCAGCAGCTCTTCACCCATTAGCGGGGGGTTCACAGATACGCAGTATTTT | CASSSSPISGGFTDTQYF
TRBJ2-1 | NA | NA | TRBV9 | TGTGCCAGCAGCGTAGGCTACCATCAGTTCTTC | CASSVGYHQFF
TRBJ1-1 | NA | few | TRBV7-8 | TGTGCCAGCAGCTTAGAGGGGTGGGACACTGAAGCTTTCTTT | CASSLEGWDTEAFF
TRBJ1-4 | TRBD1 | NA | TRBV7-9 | TGTGCCAGCAGCACAACCGGGACAGGGCCGTTTTTT | CASSTTGTGPFF
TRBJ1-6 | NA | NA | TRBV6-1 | TGTGCCAGCACCGAACGCCGAGGCGGGAATTCACCCCTCCACTTT | CASTERRGGNSPLHF
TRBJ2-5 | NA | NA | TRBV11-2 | TGTGCCAGCTCCTCAGGGCCCCGAGAGACCCAGTACTTC | CASSSGPRETQYF
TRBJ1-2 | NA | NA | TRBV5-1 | TGCGCCAGCAGCTTGGACAGGGAGGGCTACACCTTC | CASSLDREGYTF
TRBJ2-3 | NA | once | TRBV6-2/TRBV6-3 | TGTGCCAGCAGCCGGGCAAGAGGCACAGATACGCAGTATTTT | CASSRARGTDTQYF
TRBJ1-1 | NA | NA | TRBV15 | TGTGCCACCAGCAGAGATCGTAGGGGCCCCCTGGACACTGAAGCTTTCTTT | CATSRDRRGPLDTEAFF
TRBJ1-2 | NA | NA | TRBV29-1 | TGCAGCGTTGGTGGGGAGGACCTAGCTAACTATGGCTACACCTTC | CSVGGEDLANYGYTF
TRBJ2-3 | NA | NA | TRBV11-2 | TGTGCCAGCAGCCGCACGGTGGCAGATACGCAGTATTTT | CASSRTVADTQYF
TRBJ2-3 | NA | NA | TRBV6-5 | TGTGCCAGCAGTTACTCGAAGCTAACAGATACGCAGTATTTT | CASSYSKLTDTQYF
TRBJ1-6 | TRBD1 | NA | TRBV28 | TGTGCCAGCAGTCCAGGGGGGTCCCATAATAAACCCTCACCCCTCCACTTT | CASSPGGSHNKPSPLHF
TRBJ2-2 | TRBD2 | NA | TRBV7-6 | TGTGCCAGCAGCCGCCAAGCGGGGGGGTACGCCGGGGAGCTGTTTTTT | CASSRQAGGYAGELFF
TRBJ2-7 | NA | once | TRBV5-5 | TGTGCCAGTACGGGACAACTCTACGAGCAGTACTTC | CASTGQLYEQYF
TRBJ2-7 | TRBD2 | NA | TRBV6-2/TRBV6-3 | TGTGCCAGCAGTTATCCTCTAGCGGGGGGGCCCTACGAGCAGTACTTC | CASSYPLAGGPYEQYF